Following are 30 T cell receptor beta chains from one sample sequenced in a study of vaccination and CD4 T cells after COVID-19. These TCRs are of unknown antigen specificity. Cultured CD4+ T cells had their DNA profiled by the Oncomine TCR Beta short-read assay. TCRdb fed the PCR reads into MiXCR, producing one record per CDR3 protein. The repertoire holds fewer than 20,000 distinct CDR3 sequences, with less than 70% as singletons. Treatment described: approximately nine-day PBMC culture with coronavirus spike peptide pools or control peptides (ViraFEST assay). Here the sequenced sample was CD4+ T cells from blood, cultured in vitro, taken before SARS-CoV-2 vaccination. These receptors were collected from a human donor who had recovered from COVID-19.

This clonotype appeared a few times. The chain joins TRBV27 to TRBJ2-7, with D unclear. In germline, CDR1 is MNHEY, CDR2 SMNVEV (reference sequence). The V and J ends lost 3 bases and 1 base respectively, with 4 bases between them. This CDR3 spans 12 amino acids. For the CDR3, the DNA is TGTGCCAGCAGTTTTGATTCCTACGAGCAGTACTTC. Translation: CASSFDSYEQYF.

The V gene is TRBV27, the J gene TRBJ2-7, with D possibly called TRBD1 or TRBD2 (5 bases each). Looked up from germline, CDR1 is MNHEY and CDR2 is SMNVEV (reference sequence). The CDR3 length is 14 residues. Trimming took off 3 bases at V and 0 bases at J, with 9 bases between the two ends. The CDR3 is CASSFGASSYEQYF. DNA of the CDR3: TGTGCCAGCAGTTTCGGGGCGTCCTCCTACGAGCAGTACTTC.

The rearrangement links TRBV27 to TRBJ2-5, with 8 bases matching TRBD1. Germline loops: CDR1 MNHEY, CDR2 SMNVEV (reference sequence). J was trimmed by 8 bases and V by 2 bases; bases with no gene match: 10. The CDR3 has 15 residues. The CDR3 bases are TGTGCCAGCAGTTTACAGGGGGCGGTCGGTATCACCCAGTACTTC. Translating it yields CASSLQGAVGITQYF.

The CDR3 nucleotides are TGTGCCAGCAGTCGGTCAACCTACGAGCAGTACTTC. Encoded protein: CASSRSTYEQYF. J is TRBJ2-7 and V is TRBV28; no clear D. Trimming removed 5 bases at V and 2 bases at J, with 7 bases between. CDR1 and CDR2 (germline): MDHEN, SYDVKM. The CDR3 has 12 amino acids. Filled out from reference TRBV28 and TRBJ2-7, the complete variable domain reads DVKVTQSSRYLVKRTGEKVFLECVQDMDHENMFWYRQDPGLGLRLIYFSYDVKMKEKGDIPEGYSVSREKKERFSLILESASTNQTSMYLCASSRSTYEQYFGPGTRLTVT.

This clonotype was counted only a few times. The rearrangement links TRBV30 to TRBJ2-7; D perhaps matches TRBD2 (6 bases). CDR3 length: 13 amino acids. The germline CDR1 and CDR2 sequences are GTSNPN and SVGIG (reference sequence). V shed 0 bases and J shed 7 bases, with 13 bases lying between them. DNA for the CDR3: TGTGCCTGGAGTGTAAGGAGGGTAGGTGAGCAGTACTTC. Encoded protein: CAWSVRRVGEQYF. Together with reference TRBV30 and TRBJ2-7, the CDR3 gives the full variable domain: SQTIHQWPATLVQPVGSPLSLECTVEGTSNPNLYWYRQAAGRGLQLLFYSVGIGQISSEVPQNLSASRPQDRQFILSSKKLLLSDSGFYLCAWSVRRVGEQYFGPGTRLTVT.

This chain links TRBV28 with TRBJ2-7, with 10 bases aligning to TRBD2. CDR3 length: 15 amino acids. Germline CDR1 reads MDHEN; CDR2 reads SYDVKM. V shed 7 bases and J 4 bases; nucleotides not matched to a gene: 10. The chain's CDR3 is CASIRPSGGRYEQYF. DNA for the CDR3: TGTGCCAGCATCCGCCCTAGCGGGGGCCGGTACGAGCAGTACTTC.

V usage is TRBV10-3 and J usage is TRBJ2-3; no clear D. Germline CDR1 is ENHRY and CDR2 is SYGVKD. Deletions cut 6 bases from V and 4 bases from J, with 5 bases between. This CDR3 contains 11 residues. Here the CDR3 reads CAISASDTQYF. In nucleotides, the CDR3 is TGTGCCATCAGCGCTTCAGATACGCAGTATTTT.

This clonotype was recorded a few times. The V and J genes are TRBV2 and TRBJ2-5; 8 bases align to TRBD1. The trim removed 5 bases at V and 3 bases at J, leaving 8 bases unmatched. The V gene's germline CDR1 is SNHLY and CDR2 FYNNEI. The CDR3 totals 15 residues. CDR3 sequence: CASSFGTGGEETQYF. For the CDR3, the DNA is TGTGCCAGCAGTTTCGGGACAGGCGGTGAAGAGACCCAGTACTTC.

This chain links TRBV11-3 with TRBJ2-5; D may match TRBD1 or TRBD2 (7 bases each). With 5 bases removed from V and 5 bases from J, the gap between germline ends came to 18 bases. The CDR3 length is 15 residues. Germline V lookup: CDR1 SGHNT, CDR2 YENEEA. The DNA of the CDR3 is TGTGCCAGCAGCAAGGGACTACAGGGGAGGGAGACCCAGTACTTC. Encoded protein: CASSKGLQGRETQYF.

This chain's CDR3 is CASSSDLEQYF. CDR3 DNA sequence: TGTGCCAGCAGCTCAGACCTGGAGCAGTACTTC. V usage is TRBV7-4 and J usage is TRBJ2-7, with unresolved D. V shed 4 bases and J shed 7 bases, with 8 bases lying between them. This CDR3 region has 11 residues. Germline V gives CDR1 SGHVT, CDR2 SQSDAQ.

This chain links TRBV7-9 with TRBJ2-3; possibly TRBD2 for D (6 bases). The V gene's germline CDR1 is SEHNR and CDR2 FQNEAQ (reference sequence). There are 14 residues in the CDR3. The V end lost 4 bases, the J end lost 2 bases, and 10 bases lay between the germline ends. CDR3 bases: TGTGCCAGCAGCTCGGGGGTAATCACAGATACGCAGTATTTT. Translated: CASSSGVITDTQYF.

The CDR3 spells CSARDWGARESGYTF. The CDR3 DNA reads as TGCAGTGCTAGAGATTGGGGGGCGCGGGAATCTGGCTACACCTTC. This chain uses TRBV20-1 with TRBJ1-2; a weak D match, TRBD1 (6 bases). The V end lost 0 bases, the J end lost 7 bases, and 18 bases lay between the germline ends. The CDR3 has 15 amino acids. Germline V lookup: CDR1 DFQATT, CDR2 SNEGSKA (reference sequence).

The chain recombines TRBV20-1 with TRBJ2-7; D gene unclear. This CDR3 spans 14 amino acids. Germline V gene sequence: CDR1 DFQATT, CDR2 SNEGSKA (reference sequence). Between the trimmed V and J ends, which lost 6 bases and 0 bases, there was a span of 15 bases. The DNA of the CDR3 is TGCAGTGCAATTAACAGTATACTCTCCTACGAGCAGTACTTC. It codes for CSAINSILSYEQYF.

V is TRBV7-2 and J is TRBJ2-5; D unresolved. The CDR3 runs to 13 residues. The germline CDR1 and CDR2 sequences are SGHTA and FQGNSA. The V end lost 4 bases, the J end lost 4 bases, and 10 bases lay between the germline ends. The CDR3 sequence: CASSSQPGETQYF. The CDR3 bases are TGTGCCAGCAGCTCACAACCTGGAGAGACCCAGTACTTC.

The chain carries TRBV28 and TRBJ2-6; tentative D call: TRBD2 (6 bases). Looked up from germline, CDR1 is MDHEN and CDR2 is SYDVKM. The CDR3 totals 16 residues. Trimming stripped 4 bases from V and 0 bases from J, with 10 bases between. The CDR3 is CASSSGESSGANVLTF. In nucleotides, the CDR3 is TGTGCCAGCAGTTCGGGAGAGAGCTCTGGGGCCAACGTCCTGACTTTC.

The chain is built from TRBV7-3 and TRBJ2-7, with D perhaps matching TRBD2 (5 bases). The germline V and J ends were trimmed by 5 bases and 6 bases, with 14 bases remaining between them. CDR1 and CDR2 from the germline V gene are SGHTA and FQGTGA. The length of the CDR3 is 13 residues. The CDR3 DNA reads as TGTGCCAGCAGCGTTATCCCGGGGTCCGAGCAGTACTTC. Translated: CASSVIPGSEQYF.

This clonotype was picked up a small number of times. The chain links TRBV20-1 to TRBJ2-5; D perhaps matches TRBD1 (5 bases). The CDR3 is 11 residues long. V lost 7 bases and J 3 bases, leaving 9 bases between the germline ends. In germline, CDR1 is DFQATT, CDR2 SNEGSKA (reference sequence). Here the CDR3 reads CSGTIEETQYF. The CDR3 nucleotides are TGCAGTGGGACAATAGAAGAGACCCAGTACTTC.

The chain recombines TRBV11-2 with TRBJ1-1; perhaps TRBD1 as D (5 bases). Germline CDR1 SGHAT, CDR2 FQNNGV. There are 13 residues in the CDR3. With 3 bases removed from V and 5 bases from J, the gap between germline ends came to 10 bases. CDR3 amino acids: CASSFSQVTEAFF. The DNA of the CDR3 is TGTGCCAGCAGCTTTTCACAGGTGACTGAAGCTTTCTTT.

This clonotype is judged medium-sized. This chain connects TRBV20-1 to TRBJ1-5; 7 bases agree with TRBD1. The length of the CDR3 is 15 residues. The ends lost 7 bases at V and 3 bases at J; junction bases unmatched: 12. The V gene's germline CDR1 is DFQATT and CDR2 SNEGSKA (reference sequence). CDR3 sequence: CSVKEPTGLNQPQHF. Written as DNA, the CDR3 is TGCAGTGTTAAAGAGCCGACAGGGCTCAATCAGCCCCAGCATTTT.

The chain uses TRBV20-1 and TRBJ1-5, with 9 bases that match TRBD1. CDR1 and CDR2 (germline): DFQATT, SNEGSKA (reference sequence). The CDR3 sequence is 14 residues long. The V gene end was trimmed by 6 bases and the J gene end by 0 bases; junction bases not matched to a gene: 3. Here the CDR3 reads CSAGTGNSNQPQHF. The CDR3 DNA reads TGCAGTGCCGGGACAGGGAATAGCAATCAGCCCCAGCATTTT.

This clonotype was counted between two and nine times. The V call is TRBV20-1, the J call TRBJ2-5; 14 bases agree with TRBD2. The germline V gene has CDR1 DFQATT and CDR2 SNEGSKA (reference sequence). Losses at the gene ends were 3 bases for V and 4 bases for J; bases not matched to a gene: 16. CDR3 length: 19 residues. The CDR3 protein is CSASSSPGLAGVRGETQYF. DNA for the CDR3: TGCAGTGCTAGCTCTTCTCCGGGACTAGCGGGAGTAAGGGGAGAGACCCAGTACTTC.

This chain joins TRBV6-1 and TRBJ2-5; maybe TRBD2 (5 bases). Germline CDR1 reads MNHNS; CDR2 reads SASEGT. V was trimmed by 5 bases and J by 6 bases, leaving 16 bases between them. The CDR3 has 14 amino acids. The CDR3 sequence is CASSMPSGLKTQYF. CDR3 nucleotides: TGTGCCAGCAGTATGCCTTCGGGGTTGAAGACCCAGTACTTC.

The chain recombines TRBV18 with TRBJ2-3; no reliable D call. Germline CDR1 KGHSH, CDR2 LQKENI. Trimming stripped 4 bases from V and 3 bases from J, with 8 bases between. The CDR3 is 13 amino acids. The CDR3 DNA reads TGTGCCAGCTCACAGAGACTTACAGATACGCAGTATTTT. Protein product: CASSQRLTDTQYF.

This sequence joins TRBV6-5 and TRBJ2-5; TRBD1 agrees at 9 bases. V gave up 0 bases and J gave up 5 bases; unmatched junction bases: 4. The CDR3 runs to 15 residues. CDR1 MNHEY and CDR2 SVGAGI come from the germline V gene. The chain's CDR3 is CASSYSTGGGETQYF. CDR3 nucleotide sequence: TGTGCCAGCAGTTACTCGACAGGGGGTGGGGAGACCCAGTACTTC.

This clonotype showed up just a few times. The DNA for the CDR3 is TGTGCCAGCAGTCGGACAGGGGTGATCAATTCACCCCTCCACTTT. Translation: CASSRTGVINSPLHF. This sequence joins TRBV27 and TRBJ1-6; 9 bases are a match to TRBD1. The CDR3 totals 15 residues. V lost 5 bases to trimming and J lost 7 bases; unmatched junction nucleotides: 6. CDR1 and CDR2 (germline): MNHEY, SMNVEV (reference sequence).

The chain employs TRBV28 and TRBJ2-5; 14 nucleotides match TRBD2. Germline CDR1 MDHEN, CDR2 SYDVKM. The junction had 7 bases not matched to a gene; V was cut back by 2 bases and J by 5 bases. The CDR3 is 17 amino acids. The CDR3 DNA sequence: TGTGCCAGCAGTTTAAGCGGACTAGCGGGAGGTATTGAGACCCAGTACTTC. Its translation is CASSLSGLAGGIETQYF.

The V call is TRBV12-3 or TRBV12-4, the J call TRBJ1-5, with a tentative D call TRBD1 (6 bases). The CDR3 consists of 13 residues. V was pared by 5 bases and J by 6 bases, with 11 bases between. The CDR3 region has the DNA TGTGCCAGCAGTCAGGGGCCCGTTCAGCCCCAGCATTTT. It translates to CASSQGPVQPQHF.

This chain connects TRBV27 to TRBJ1-4; TRBD1 matches 9 bases. V lost 1 base and J lost 10; bases outside the gene matches: 7. The CDR3 covers 15 residues. Germline CDR1 reads MNHEY; CDR2 reads SMNVEV (reference sequence). CDR3 sequence: CASSLWMGQGVKLFF. CDR3 in DNA: TGTGCCAGCAGTTTATGGATGGGACAGGGAGTAAAACTGTTTTTT.

The V and J genes are TRBV11-1 and TRBJ2-3; D unresolved. CDR3 length: 18 amino acids. Germline V gives CDR1 SGHAT, CDR2 FQDESV (reference sequence). Trimming removed 5 bases at V and 2 bases at J, with 23 bases between. CDR3 loop: CASSHGGLRPRTTDTQYF. The CDR3 nucleotides are TGTGCCAGCAGCCACGGCGGATTAAGACCAAGAACCACAGATACGCAGTATTTT.

This chain connects TRBV9 to TRBJ1-5; a weak D match, TRBD1 (6 bases). Germline lookup yields CDR1 SGDLS and CDR2 YYNGEE. Trimming removed 3 bases at V and 3 bases at J, with 16 bases between. The CDR3 totals 16 residues. The CDR3 nucleotides are TGTGCCAGCAGCGCCGGAACCGGGACAAACAATCAGCCCCAGCATTTT. This sequence encodes CASSAGTGTNNQPQHF.